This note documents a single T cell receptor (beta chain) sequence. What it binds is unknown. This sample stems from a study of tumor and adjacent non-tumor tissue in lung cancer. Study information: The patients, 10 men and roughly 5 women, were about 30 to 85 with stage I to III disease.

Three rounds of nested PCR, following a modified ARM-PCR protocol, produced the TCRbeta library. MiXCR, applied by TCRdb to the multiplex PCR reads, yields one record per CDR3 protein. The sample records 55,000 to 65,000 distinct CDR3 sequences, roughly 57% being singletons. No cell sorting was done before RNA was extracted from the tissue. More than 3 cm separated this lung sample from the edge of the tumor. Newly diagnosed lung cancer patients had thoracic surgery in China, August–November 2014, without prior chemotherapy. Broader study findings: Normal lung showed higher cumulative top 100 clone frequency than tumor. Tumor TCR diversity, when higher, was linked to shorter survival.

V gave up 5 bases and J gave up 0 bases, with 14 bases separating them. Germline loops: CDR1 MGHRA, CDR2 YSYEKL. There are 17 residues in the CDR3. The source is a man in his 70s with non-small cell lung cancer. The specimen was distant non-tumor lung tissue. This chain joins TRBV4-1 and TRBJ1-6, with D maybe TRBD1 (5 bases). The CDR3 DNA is TGCGCCAGCAGCTTTGAGACAGAGAGCTCCTATAATTCACCCCTCCACTTT. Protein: CASSFETESSYNSPLHF.